The T cell receptor (beta chain) under discussion was sequenced for a study of Ad26.COV2.S vaccination and SARS-CoV-2 variants. About the research overall: The trial was COV1001 and the donor's arm was Ad26.COV2.S. Into the muscle, Ad26.COV2.S was dosed once or twice, 56 days apart. General observations from the study: Spike-specific TCR breadth was greater after Ad26.COV2.S than placebo. Comparability of non-spike TCR breadth was observed across vaccine and placebo recipients.

This clone was found a few times. Its target is unknown. Described treatment: around 19 received Ad26.COV2.S at low or high dose, single or two shots; roughly five received placebo; per-sample allocation not given. Sampling was performed 63 days after the first vaccine or placebo injection. The assay was immunoSEQ multiplex PCR, and TCRdb's table has in-frame clones only and misses some. Seen here are 300,000 to 400,000 clones, roughly 90% observed once, and the top ten hold 5%. CDR1 and CDR2 from the germline V gene are SGHTA and FQGNSA. With 1 base removed from V and 0 bases from J, the gap between germline ends came to 12 bases. The CDR3 runs to 17 residues.

The chain has TRBV7-2 and TRBJ2-2, with D uncertain. This TCR derives from a person between 18 and 65 years old who received the Ad26.COV2.S COVID-19 vaccine or a placebo. The material sequenced was peripheral blood, taken in a trial of Ad26.COV2.S vaccine versus placebo. CDR3: CASSLGSMIANTGELFF. The CDR3 DNA sequence: TGTGCCAGCAGCTTAGGATCGATGATAGCGAACACCGGGGAGCTGTTTTTT.